The rows below give T cell receptor beta chains drawn from one sample of a study of shared clonotypes between healthy human individuals. Some clones are missing from TCRdb's copy, which holds only in-frame ones; the method was immunoSEQ multiplex PCR. The data hold a few million clones, with 93% observed a single time. The material sequenced was naive CD4+ T cells from PBMCs. The source of these receptors is a man aged 18 to 30 in good health. Some clones in this sample may be carry-over from other donors' samples. The CDR3 runs from the conserved cysteine through the conserved F or W. D genes are given only for firm matches. Size is omitted from some rows. Given values are once, few, many or a class for expanded clones.

J gene | V gene | D gene | clone size | CDR3 DNA | CDR3 protein
TRBJ2-3 | TRBV5-1 | TRBD2 | - | TGCGCCAGCAGCTTGGTACAAGCGGGAGCAAGCACAGATACGCAGTATTTT | CASSLVQAGASTDTQYF
TRBJ2-3 | TRBV7-9 | TRBD2 | few | TGTGCCAGCCGCCGGACTAGCGGTCTTGGGGGAGATACGCAGTATTTT | CASRRTSGLGGDTQYF
TRBJ1-5 | TRBV9 | TRBD1 | - | TGTGCCAGCAGCGAAGGGCCGGGACAGGGGGCGGTGGGCAATCAGCCCCAGCATTTT | CASSEGPGQGAVGNQPQHF
TRBJ2-1 | TRBV4-3 | TRBD1 | once | TGCGCCAGCAGCCAAGTTTGGGACAGCTACAATGAGCAGTTCTTC | CASSQVWDSYNEQFF
TRBJ1-1 | TRBV28 | - | once | TGTGCCAGCAGTCAGAGGAACACTGAAGCTTTCTTT | CASSQRNTEAFF
TRBJ1-3 | TRBV28 | - | - | TGTGCCAGCAGGACCGGTTACACCATATATTTT | CASRTGYTIYF
TRBJ2-5 | TRBV6-5 | - | - | TGTGCCAGCAGTTACTCTGCCCAAGAGACCCAGTACTTC | CASSYSAQETQYF
TRBJ1-5 | TRBV11-2 | - | - | TGTGCCAGCAGCTTAGGGGTTAATAGCAATCAGCCCCAGCATTTT | CASSLGVNSNQPQHF
TRBJ2-7 | TRBV11-2 | TRBD2 | - | TGTGCCAGCAGCCCTACTAGCGGGAGTAAGTACGAGCAGTACTTC | CASSPTSGSKYEQYF
TRBJ2-6 | TRBV5-1 | - | - | TGCGCCAGCAGCTTCGGGGTCGACTCTGGGGCCAACGTCCTGACTTTC | CASSFGVDSGANVLTF
TRBJ2-3 | TRBV5-1 | - | - | TGCGCCAGCAGCCTGGCCGTTAGTACGGGCACAGATACGCAGTATTTT | CASSLAVSTGTDTQYF
TRBJ2-7 | TRBV7-2 | TRBD2 | - | TGTGCCAGCAGCCCCCCGGGACTAGCGGGAGTCGAGCAGTACTTC | CASSPPGLAGVEQYF
TRBJ2-2 | TRBV7-3 | TRBD2 | once | TGTGCCAGCAGCTTAACTGCTAGCGGGAGCACCGGGGAGCTGTTTTTT | CASSLTASGSTGELFF
TRBJ2-7 | TRBV9 | TRBD1 | - | TGTGCCAGCAGCGCGGAAGGGACAGGGGTAGTCGAGCAGTACTTC | CASSAEGTGVVEQYF
TRBJ2-5 | TRBV4-1 | TRBD2 | - | TGCGCCAGCAGCCGCACTTGGAGTAGCGGGATGAGTGAGACCCAGTACTTC | CASSRTWSSGMSETQYF
TRBJ2-5 | TRBV5-4 | TRBD1 | - | TGTGCCAGCAGCCCGACAGGGAAGTTGGCAGAGACCCAGTACTTC | CASSPTGKLAETQYF
TRBJ2-3 | TRBV10-3 | TRBD2 | - | TGTGCCATCAGGAGCTGGACTAGCGGGAGAACCGATACGCAGTATTTT | CAIRSWTSGRTDTQYF
TRBJ1-2 | TRBV13 | - | - | TGTGCCAGCAGCTTAACTTTTCGGGGCCCGATCAGAGGCGGCTACACCTTC | CASSLTFRGPIRGGYTF
TRBJ1-1 | TRBV6-1 | - | - | TGTGCCAGCACCGGAGGGATAAGAGCTTTCTTT | CASTGGIRAFF
TRBJ2-6 | TRBV7-3 | - | - | TGTGCCAGCAGCCCCGCTTCGAGGGGTGGCTCTGGGGCCAACGTCCTGACTTTC | CASSPASRGGSGANVLTF
TRBJ1-1 | TRBV7-8 | - | - | TGTGCCAGCAGCTTAGACCCGAAGAACACTGAAGCTTTCTTT | CASSLDPKNTEAFF
TRBJ2-5 | TRBV28 | TRBD1 | - | TGTGCCACAGGACTGGGACAGCAAGAGACCCAGTACTTC | CATGLGQQETQYF
TRBJ2-2 | TRBV7-9 | - | - | TGTGCCAGCAGCTTAGGGGTAGGGGACACCGGGGAGCTGTTTTTT | CASSLGVGDTGELFF
TRBJ1-4 | TRBV28 | - | - | TGTGCCAGTCTGGACGGGGGCCCAGAAAAACTGTTTTTT | CASLDGGPEKLFF
TRBJ2-3 | TRBV5-1 | - | - | TGCGCCAGCAGCGGTGCAGGCTCCTCAGATACGCAGTATTTT | CASSGAGSSDTQYF
TRBJ1-4 | TRBV6-5 | - | once | TGTGCCAGCATGATTCTTGGGGGGTCTGAAAAACTGTTTTTT | CASMILGGSEKLFF